The T cell receptor (beta chain) under discussion was sequenced for a study of T cell responses to AZD1222 COVID-19 vaccine. Trimming pared 4 bases from V and 5 bases from J, leaving 9 bases between. The V gene's germline CDR1 is LNHNV and CDR2 YYDKDF (reference sequence). The CDR3 is made up of 13 amino acids. Assay used: immunoSEQ multiplex PCR; TCRdb lists only in-frame clones, some missing. The sample includes around 94,000 clones, around 86% of them seen just once. On this clone itself: Its specificity is not known.

Study-wide findings and caveats: Only a handful of AZD1222 recipients, six or seven in all, had baseline seropositivity.

The receptor comes from an adult in good health. The chain joins TRBV15 to TRBJ2-1; D ambiguous. The input for sequencing was peripheral blood, taken on day 0 of AZD1222 vaccination. CDR3 nucleotides: TGTGCCACCAGCATTATCCGGGACAATGAGCAGTTCTTC. As protein: CATSIIRDNEQFF.